What follows describes a single T cell receptor beta chain. Its antigen is currently unknown. These data are taken from a study of cytomegalovirus exposure and HLA in healthy donors. The CDR3 runs to 15 residues. With 5 bases removed from V and 7 bases from J, the gap between germline ends came to 19 bases. In germline, CDR1 is SGHKS, CDR2 YYEKEE (reference sequence). PCR used 60 Vbeta primers and 13 Jbeta primers. TCRdb's copy holds only in-frame clones and misses some; the assay was immunoSEQ multiplex PCR. The sample yields a few hundred thousand clones, over 70% seen once. Study results and caveats: There were some V segments, including TRBV6-2 and TRBV6-3, excluded as indistinguishable. Another analysis was done later, and it associated roughly 15,000 TCR beta sequences with HLA alleles at 0.05 false discovery rate. In a later analysis, most CMV-associated TCR beta chains appeared HLA-restricted. Per published accounts, TCR beta sequences correctly predicted the HLA-A and HLA-B alleles of most subjects.

Source material: PBMCs. The chain links TRBV5-5 to TRBJ2-1; D call uncertain. This TCR came from a woman aged 60-75 years in good health and CMV-seropositive. In nucleotides, the CDR3 is TGTGCCAGCAGAAAATTAACCTCCTCCGCGAATGAGCAGTTCTTC. This codes for CASRKLTSSANEQFF. The full variable domain, with the rest looked up from reference TRBV5-5 and TRBJ2-1, is DAGVTQSPTHLIKTRGQQVTLRCSPISGHKSVSWYQQVLGQGPQFIFQYYEKEERGRGNFPDRFSARQFPNYSSELNVNALLLGDSALYLCASRKLTSSANEQFFGPGTRLTVL.